This TCR beta chain was identified in a study of shared clonotypes between healthy human individuals. Profiling relied on immunoSEQ multiplex PCR, and the TCRdb table lists in-frame clones only, not all of them. The data show roughly 500,000 clones, 95% to 96% seen once. V lost 6 bases, J lost 6 bases, and 12 bases lay in between. Germline V gene sequence: CDR1 SGHRS, CDR2 YFSETQ. This CDR3 contains 12 residues. The rearrangement links TRBV5-1 to TRBJ1-2, with D perhaps TRBD1 (5 bases). The specimen sequenced was naive CD4+ T cells sorted from blood. Stated subset: CD45RA+ positively selected. This clonotype was sampled from a woman aged 30 to 39 in good health. The CDR3 loop is CASKGAGNGYTF. In nucleotides, the CDR3 is TGCGCCAGCAAGGGAGCAGGGAATGGCTACACCTTC.